The T cell receptor (beta chain) under discussion was sequenced for a study of identical twins. The CDR3 has 15 amino acids. From germline, CDR1 is SGHRS and CDR2 YFSETQ. TCRdb used MiXCR to reprocess the 5' RACE reads, holding one entry per CDR3 protein. There are about 210,000 distinct CDR3 sequences in the sample; over 8% occur only once, and 5.1% lies in the top ten. This clonotype was seen only once. The junction does not match germline at one end; this may be a read error. The sequencing sample was made of memory (CD45RO+) T cells sorted from blood. The chain has TRBV5-1 and TRBJ2-1; TRBD2 agrees at 7 bases. The origin of this receptor is a woman younger than 30 in good health. The CDR3 bases are TGCGCCAACAGCTTGGTGGGCGGGAGTATAAGTGAGCAGTTCTTC. Its protein is CANSLVGGSISEQFF. Supplemented by reference TRBV5-1 and TRBJ2-1, the full variable domain reads KAGVTQTPRYLIKTRGQQVTLSCSPISGHRSVSWYQQTPGQGLQFLFEYFSETQRNKGNFPGRFSGRQFSNSRSEMNVSTLELGDSALYLCANSLVGGSISEQFFGPGTRLTVL.